This TCR beta chain was captured by sequencing in a study of shared clonotypes between healthy human individuals. Study details: Serving as donors were a couple of women and three men, whose ages spanned 18 to 49.

Study-level findings and limits: Clonotype sharing among donors was thought likely to change with sequencing depth.

Worth noting for this clone: Its antigen remains unidentified.

Naive CD8 cells lacked CD45RO, underwent positive selection for CCR7 and left out terminally differentiated effector memory CD45RA+ cells. As processed by the authors: With immunoSEQ giving junction-only sequences and no quality scores, filtering differed. The assay was immunoSEQ multiplex PCR, and TCRdb's table has in-frame clones only and misses some. V, J and clone size derive from that table, while D and trimming were established from the DNA sequence. The sample includes roughly 570,000 clones, 95% to 98% of them seen just once. V lost 1 base and J lost 1, with 11 bases in between. The CDR3 covers 15 residues. From germline, CDR1 is LNHDA and CDR2 SQIVND (reference sequence).

The receptor was isolated from a man between 25 and 39 years old in good health. The sequencing sample was made of naive CD8+ T cells sorted from blood. This chain connects TRBV19 to TRBJ2-7, with D tentatively TRBD1 or TRBD2 (5 bases each). CDR3 nucleotide sequence: TGTGCCAGTAGTATAGGAGGGACGAGGTCCTACGAGCAGTACTTC. Its translation: CASSIGGTRSYEQYF.